This TCR beta chain was captured by sequencing in a study of T cell responses to AZD1222 COVID-19 vaccine. In the case of this clone: Antigen unknown.

The germline V gene has CDR1 ENHRY and CDR2 SYGVKD. This CDR3 spans 14 amino acids. The V segment lost 0 bases and the J segment 8 bases; nucleotides outside the gene matches: 5. Findings of the study overall: CD4 TCRs covered the whole spike, strongest at regions 160-218 and 743-854. Of the AZD1222 recipients, only 5 or 6 were seropositive at baseline.

TCRdb's table, derived via immunoSEQ multiplex PCR, lists solely in-frame clones and lacks some. The data contain nearly 110,000 clones, less than 95% of them seen just once; the ten biggest clones take up approximately 8.2%. This sample comprised peripheral blood, obtained 28 days after the second AZD1222 dose. The receptor was isolated from an adult who received the AZD1222 COVID-19 vaccine. This sequence joins TRBV10-3 and TRBJ1-2; TRBD1 matches at 8 bases. DNA of the CDR3: TGTGCCATCAGTGAGTCGGGACAGGTGGTGGGCTACACCTTC. Translation gives CAISESGQVVGYTF.